The clone carrying this T cell receptor beta chain has more than one count but fewer than ten. This record belongs to a study of blood T cell repertoires in COVID-19. On the study more broadly: From T cells, B-cell-depleted T cells, or PBMCs came the material, which was cDNA or gDNA.

The method was immunoSEQ multiplex PCR; TCRdb's version includes in-frame clones alone and lacks a portion of them. This table has 200,000 to 250,000 clones, approximately 78% appearing once. V was pared by 6 bases and J by 8 bases, with 18 bases between. Per the germline V gene, CDR1 is MDHEN and CDR2 is SYDVKM. This CDR3 has 14 amino acids. Material: peripheral blood. V gene TRBV28 combines with J gene TRBJ2-3; the D gene is possibly TRBD2 (6 bases). The source is a woman in her 70s with COVID-19, enrolled during active disease. CDR3 bases: TGTGCCAGCAGGCTTACGGGCCTCGGGGGTACGCAGTATTTT. This gives the protein CASRLTGLGGTQYF.